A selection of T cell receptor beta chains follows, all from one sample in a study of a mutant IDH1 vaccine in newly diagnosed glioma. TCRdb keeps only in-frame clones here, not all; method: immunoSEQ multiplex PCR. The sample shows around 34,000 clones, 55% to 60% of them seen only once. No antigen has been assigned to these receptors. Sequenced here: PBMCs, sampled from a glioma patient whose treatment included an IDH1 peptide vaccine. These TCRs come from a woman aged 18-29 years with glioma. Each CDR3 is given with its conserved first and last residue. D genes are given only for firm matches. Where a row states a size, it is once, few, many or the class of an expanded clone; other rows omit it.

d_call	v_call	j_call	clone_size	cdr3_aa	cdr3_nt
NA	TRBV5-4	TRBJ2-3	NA	CASSLRDKWGTDTQYF	TGTGCCAGCAGCTTACGGGACAAATGGGGTACAGATACGCAGTATTTT
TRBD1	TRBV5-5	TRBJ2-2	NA	CASSSRQGDTGELFF	TGTGCCAGCAGCTCCCGGCAGGGGGACACCGGGGAGCTGTTTTTT
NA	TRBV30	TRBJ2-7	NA	CAWKGSPSYEQYF	TGTGCCTGGAAAGGGTCCCCCTCCTACGAGCAGTACTTC
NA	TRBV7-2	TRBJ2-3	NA	CASKMGVNTQYF	TGTGCCAGCAAAATGGGGGTAAATACGCAGTATTTT
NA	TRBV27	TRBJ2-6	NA	CASSPLSSGANVLTF	TGTGCCAGCAGTCCCCTAAGCTCTGGGGCCAACGTCCTGACTTTC
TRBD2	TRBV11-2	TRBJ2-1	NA	CASSLGRAGGPFLFF	TGTGCCAGCAGCCTCGGGAGGGCGGGGGGGCCCTTTTTGTTCTTC
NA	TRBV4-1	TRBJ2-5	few	CASSQAGQGRGETQYF	TGCGCCAGCAGCCAGGCCGGGCAGGGGCGCGGGGAGACCCAGTACTTC
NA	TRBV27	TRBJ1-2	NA	CASSFGGAGYGYTF	TGTGCCAGCAGTTTCGGGGGGGCTGGCTATGGCTACACCTTC
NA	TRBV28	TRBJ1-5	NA	CATIPGTHWEPQHF	TGTGCCACAATCCCCGGGACTCACTGGGAGCCCCAGCATTTT
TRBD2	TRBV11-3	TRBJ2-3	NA	CASSPRAGPYTDTQYF	TGTGCCAGCAGCCCTAGAGCGGGACCTTACACAGATACGCAGTATTTT
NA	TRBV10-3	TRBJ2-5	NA	CAISTSFGETQYF	TGTGCCATCAGTACTAGTTTCGGGGAGACCCAGTACTTC
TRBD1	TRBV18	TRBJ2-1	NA	CASSPTGQGNNEQFF	TGTGCCAGCTCACCGACGGGACAGGGTAACAATGAGCAGTTCTTC
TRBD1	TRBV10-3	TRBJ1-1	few	CAIGKTGGAFF	TGTGCCATAGGGAAGACAGGGGGAGCTTTCTTT
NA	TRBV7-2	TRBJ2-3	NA	CASSLLPPDTQYF	TGTGCCAGCAGCTTATTGCCCCCGGATACGCAGTATTTT
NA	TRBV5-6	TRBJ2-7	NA	CASLQGPTSYEQYF	TGTGCCAGCCTGCAGGGACCAACCTCCTACGAGCAGTACTTC
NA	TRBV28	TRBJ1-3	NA	CASSSQGPSSGNTIYF	TGTGCCAGCAGTTCACAGGGTCCCAGCTCTGGAAACACCATATATTTT
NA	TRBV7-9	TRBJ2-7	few	CASSFQAGEQYF	TGTGCCAGCAGCTTTCAGGCTGGCGAGCAGTACTTC
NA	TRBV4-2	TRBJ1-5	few	CASSQEGGGVEPQHF	TGTGCCAGCAGCCAAGAGGGGGGGGGCGTGGAGCCCCAGCATTTT
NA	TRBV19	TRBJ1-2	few	CASSPGREAYGYTF	TGTGCCAGTAGTCCTGGGCGGGAGGCCTATGGCTACACCTTC
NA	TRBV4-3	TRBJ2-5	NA	CASSQERVRETQYF	TGCGCCAGCAGCCAAGAGAGGGTTAGAGAGACCCAGTACTTC
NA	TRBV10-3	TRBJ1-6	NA	CAISEYDSSSPLHF	TGTGCCATCAGTGAGTACGACTCATCATCACCCCTCCACTTT